This T cell receptor beta chain was recovered during a study of post-analysis software for immune sequencing data. The overall study: Relapsing-remitting, secondary progressive and progressive-relapsing multiple sclerosis courses were included. Study-level findings and limits: TRBV5-6, TRBV5-1 and TRBV20-1 belonged to a set of roughly 5 TRBV segments that were more frequent in patients than controls. Among multiple sclerosis patients, normalized Chao1 diversity was significantly below that of controls. Strong same-batch co-clustering of samples appeared with F measure clustering.

Concerning this clonotype itself: Its antigen is unknown.

The germline V gene has CDR1 MNHNY and CDR2 SVGAGI (reference sequence). The CDR3 sequence is 14 residues long. The ends were cut back, 3 bases at V and 4 bases at J, with 11 bases in the middle. Unique molecular identifiers were built into the TCR beta cDNA libraries. T cells numbering 1 to 10 million gave rise to a few hundred thousand cDNA molecules. MiXCR, run by TCRdb on the PCR reads, gives a single entry per CDR3 protein. The table lists roughly 800,000 distinct CDR3 sequences, 25% to 30% of them singletons, with around 0.56% in the top ten. The source is a girl aged 10 to 17 with multiple sclerosis. Sequenced sample: blood. This chain joins TRBV6-6 and TRBJ2-3; no firm D call. The CDR3 loop reads CASSYLQIADTQYF. CDR3 DNA: TGTGCCAGCAGTTATTTACAGATAGCAGATACGCAGTATTTT.